This TCR beta chain was identified during a study of early T cells in non-severe SARS-CoV-2 infection. The overall study: Unsorted whole-blood RNA was sequenced in bulk, leaving chains unpaired.

Researchers attached unique molecular identifiers to individual cDNA molecules. Each CDR3 protein is one row after TCRdb ran MiXCR on the 5' RACE reads. The table lists tens of thousands of distinct CDR3 sequences, 9.5% to 15% of them singletons, with approximately 4% in the top ten. CDR3 length equals 15 residues. Deletions cut 7 bases from V and 4 bases from J, with 17 bases between. Germline loops: CDR1 LNHDA, CDR2 SQIVND (reference sequence). This clonotype was recorded many times. The antigen remains undetermined. The study, taken as a whole, reports: Using VDJdb, the matching emphasized anti-spike CD8 responses while missing private and CD4 specificities.

J is TRBJ2-1 and V is TRBV19, with a weak D call TRBD1 (6 bases). Sample: whole blood. This receptor was identified in an adult who was a healthcare worker with PCR-confirmed SARS-CoV-2 infection or an uninfected control (not recorded which). CDR3 region: CASTHLGGSYNEQFF. CDR3 nucleotide sequence: TGTGCCAGTACCCATCTAGGGGGAAGTTACAATGAGCAGTTCTTC.